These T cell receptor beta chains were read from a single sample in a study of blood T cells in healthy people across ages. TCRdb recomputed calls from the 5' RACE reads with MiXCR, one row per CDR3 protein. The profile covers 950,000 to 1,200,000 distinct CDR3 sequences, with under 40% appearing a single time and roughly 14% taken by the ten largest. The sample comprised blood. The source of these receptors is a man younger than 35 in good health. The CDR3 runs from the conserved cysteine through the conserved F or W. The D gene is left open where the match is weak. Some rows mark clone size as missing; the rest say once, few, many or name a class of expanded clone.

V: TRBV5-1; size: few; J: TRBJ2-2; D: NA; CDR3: CASSLNPSGVETGELFF; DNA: TGCGCCAGCAGCCTAAACCCTTCAGGGGTGGAGACCGGGGAGCTGTTTTTT
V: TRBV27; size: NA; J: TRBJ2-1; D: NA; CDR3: CASRPGDGHYNEQFF; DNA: TGTGCCAGCAGGCCGGGGGACGGTCACTACAATGAGCAGTTCTTC
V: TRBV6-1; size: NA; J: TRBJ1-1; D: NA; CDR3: CASSDVGTEAFF; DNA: TGTGCCAGCAGTGACGTTGGGACTGAAGCTTTCTTT
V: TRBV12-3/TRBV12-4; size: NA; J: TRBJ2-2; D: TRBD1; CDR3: CASRDRGAGELFF; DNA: TGTGCCAGCAGGGACAGGGGCGCCGGGGAGCTGTTTTTT
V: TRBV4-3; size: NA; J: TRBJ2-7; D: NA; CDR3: CASSQDLQYNEQYF; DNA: TGCGCCAGCAGCCAAGATTTGCAGTACAATGAGCAGTACTTC
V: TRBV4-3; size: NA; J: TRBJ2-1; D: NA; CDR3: CASSQESSLDNEQFF; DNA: TGCGCCAGCAGCCAAGAATCGTCCCTCGACAATGAGCAGTTCTTC
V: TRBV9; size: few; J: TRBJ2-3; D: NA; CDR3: CASSALADRTDTQYF; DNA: TGTGCCAGCAGCGCCTTAGCGGACCGTACAGATACGCAGTATTTT
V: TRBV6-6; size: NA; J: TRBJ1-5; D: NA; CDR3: CASSDVGDQPQHF; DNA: TGTGCCAGCAGTGACGTAGGTGATCAGCCCCAGCATTTT
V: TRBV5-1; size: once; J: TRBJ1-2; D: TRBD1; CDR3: CASSTPTGGYDYTF; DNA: TGCGCCAGCAGCACACCCACAGGGGGATATGACTACACCTTC
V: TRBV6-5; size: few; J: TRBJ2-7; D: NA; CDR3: CASSYTQGSYEQYF; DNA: TGTGCCAGCAGTTACACCCAGGGATCCTACGAGCAGTACTTC
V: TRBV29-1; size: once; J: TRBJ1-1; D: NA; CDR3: CSAGQSNNEAFF; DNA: TGCAGCGCCGGACAAAGCAATAATGAAGCTTTCTTT
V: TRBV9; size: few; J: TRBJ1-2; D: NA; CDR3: CASSRLEGSYTF; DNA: TGTGCCAGCAGCCGTCTAGAGGGGAGCTACACCTTC
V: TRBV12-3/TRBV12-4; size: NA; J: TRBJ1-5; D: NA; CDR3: CASSFGFNQPQHF; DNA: TGTGCCAGCAGTTTTGGGTTCAATCAGCCCCAGCATTTT
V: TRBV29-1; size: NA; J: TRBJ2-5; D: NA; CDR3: CSVEETGSQETQYF; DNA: TGCAGCGTTGAAGAGACAGGTTCTCAAGAGACCCAGTACTTC
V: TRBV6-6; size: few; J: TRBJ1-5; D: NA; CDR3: CASSYSGNDQPQHF; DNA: TGTGCCAGCAGTTACTCAGGGAACGATCAGCCCCAGCATTTT
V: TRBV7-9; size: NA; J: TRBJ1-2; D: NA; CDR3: CASSLKGPGLYTF; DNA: TGTGCCAGCAGCTTAAAGGGGCCTGGGCTCTACACCTTC
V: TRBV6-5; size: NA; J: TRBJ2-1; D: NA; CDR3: CASTSRWDEQFF; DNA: TGTGCCAGCACTTCGAGATGGGATGAGCAGTTCTTC
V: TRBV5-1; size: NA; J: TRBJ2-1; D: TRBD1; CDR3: CASSPRGTGDNEQFF; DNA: TGCGCCAGCAGCCCCAGGGGGACAGGGGACAATGAGCAGTTCTTC
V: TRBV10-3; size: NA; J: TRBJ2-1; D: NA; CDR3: CAISDEDLSYNEQFF; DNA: TGTGCCATCAGTGACGAGGACCTCTCCTACAATGAGCAGTTCTTC
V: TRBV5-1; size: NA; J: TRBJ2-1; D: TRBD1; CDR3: CASSLADRGEQFF; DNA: TGCGCCAGCAGCTTGGCTGACAGGGGTGAGCAGTTCTTC
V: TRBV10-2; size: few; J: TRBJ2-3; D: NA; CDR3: CASSEDRNTDTQYF; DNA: TGCGCCAGCAGTGAGGACAGGAACACAGATACGCAGTATTTT
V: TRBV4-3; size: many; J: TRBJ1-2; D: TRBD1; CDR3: CASSQDGAGQSYGYTF; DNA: TGCGCCAGCAGCCAAGATGGCGCGGGACAGAGCTATGGCTACACCTTC
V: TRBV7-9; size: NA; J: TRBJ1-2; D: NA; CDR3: CASSFTDGDGGCTF; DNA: TGTGCCAGCAGCTTTACGGACGGGGACGGTGGCTGCACCTTC
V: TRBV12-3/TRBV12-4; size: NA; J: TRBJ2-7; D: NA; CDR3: CASSLTGPHEQYF; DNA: TGTGCCAGCAGTTTAACTGGGCCCCACGAGCAGTACTTC
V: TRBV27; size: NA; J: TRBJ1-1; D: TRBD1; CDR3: CASSSLQRGRGTEAFF; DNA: TGTGCCAGCAGTTCGCTTCAAAGGGGGCGCGGGACTGAAGCTTTCTTT
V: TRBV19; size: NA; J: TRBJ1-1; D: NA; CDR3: CAGSPLGGGGTPEAFF; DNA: TGTGCCGGTAGCCCACTGGGCGGGGGCGGAACGCCTGAAGCTTTCTTT
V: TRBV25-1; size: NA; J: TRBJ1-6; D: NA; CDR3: CASSEMAGDNSPLHF; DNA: TGTGCCAGCAGTGAAATGGCGGGAGACAATTCACCCCTCCACTTT
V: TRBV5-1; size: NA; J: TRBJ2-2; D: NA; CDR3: CASSKQIGELFF; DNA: TGCGCCAGCAGCAAACAGATCGGGGAGCTGTTTTTT
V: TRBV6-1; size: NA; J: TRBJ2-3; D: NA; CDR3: CASSDLQDPTVADTQYF; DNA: TGTGCCAGCAGTGACCTGCAAGATCCCACGGTCGCAGATACGCAGTATTTT
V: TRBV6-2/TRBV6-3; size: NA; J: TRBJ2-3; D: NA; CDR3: CASSYGTPSDTQYF; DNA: TGTGCCAGCAGTTACGGAACTCCATCAGATACGCAGTATTTT
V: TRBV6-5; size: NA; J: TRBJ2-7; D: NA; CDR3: CASTAGRSYEQYF; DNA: TGTGCCAGCACGGCGGGACGGAGCTACGAGCAGTACTTC
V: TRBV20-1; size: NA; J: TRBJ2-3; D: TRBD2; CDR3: CSATRGTSGTDTQYF; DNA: TGCAGTGCTACCCGCGGGACTAGCGGAACAGATACGCAGTATTTT
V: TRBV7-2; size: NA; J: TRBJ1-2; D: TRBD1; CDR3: CAARTGPNYGYTF; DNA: TGTGCCGCCCGGACAGGACCTAACTATGGCTACACCTTC